The present TCR beta chain was sequenced within a study of early T cells in non-severe SARS-CoV-2 infection. Germline CDR1 and CDR2: GTSNPN and SVGIG (reference sequence). This CDR3 is built from 11 residues. Molecules of cDNA were individually given unique molecular identifiers that were attached to them. TCRdb itself ran the 5' RACE reads through MiXCR, one entry per CDR3 protein. The table lists 26,000 or so distinct CDR3 sequences, about 4% of them singletons. The chain recombines TRBV30 with TRBJ1-3, with D unclear. The sequencing sample was made of whole blood. The sequence came from an adult who was a healthcare worker with PCR-confirmed SARS-CoV-2 infection or an uninfected control (not recorded which). The CDR3 DNA reads as TGTGCTGGAGGCTTTGGAAACACCATATATTTT. Its translation is CAGGFGNTIYF.